A single sample is the source of the 31 T cell receptor beta chains below, sequenced in a study of T cell responses to AZD1222 COVID-19 vaccine. The assay was immunoSEQ multiplex PCR, and TCRdb's table has in-frame clones only and misses some. There are about 80,000 clones in the sample; 87% occur only once, and roughly 23% lies in the top ten. The sample consisted of peripheral blood, taken on day 0 of AZD1222 vaccination. All receptors come from an adult in good health.

The chain has TRBV27 and TRBJ2-7, with TRBD2 matching 8 bases. The CDR3 runs to 15 residues. V was clipped by 6 bases and J by 4 bases; unmatched bases: 11. Germline loops: CDR1 MNHEY, CDR2 SMNVEV (reference sequence). This CDR3 is CASSLAGTRDYEQYF. The DNA of the CDR3 is TGTGCCAGCAGCCTAGCCGGGACTAGAGATTACGAGCAGTACTTC.

CDR3 protein: CASSHEGQPQHF. The CDR3 nucleotides are TGTGCCAGCAGCCACGAGGGGCAGCCCCAGCATTTT. The chain combines TRBV4-2 with TRBJ1-5, with D tentatively TRBD1 (5 bases). Per germline, CDR1 LGHNA and CDR2 YNFKEQ. CDR3 length equals 12 residues. V shed 3 bases and J shed 7 bases, with 7 bases lying between them.

The chain combines TRBV21-1 with TRBJ1-1; the table gives TRBD1 as D, unverified against the DNA. TRBV21-1 counts as a pseudogene. This CDR3 comprises 16 residues. The CDR3: CASSKGQGRMNTEAFF. As DNA, the CDR3 is TGTGCCAGCAGCAAGGGACAGGGGCGCATGAACACTGAAGCTTTCTTT.

This clone turned up a few times. The chain has TRBV27 and TRBJ2-1, with D possibly matching TRBD2 (5 bases). Germline V gene data show CDR1 as MNHEY and CDR2 as SMNVEV (reference sequence). Trimming shortened V by 2 bases and J by 0 bases, and 8 bases separated the two germline ends. The length of the CDR3 is 15 residues. CDR3 DNA sequence: TGTGCCAGCAGTTTAGACGGGAACTCCTACAATGAGCAGTTCTTC. Amino acids: CASSLDGNSYNEQFF.

The J gene is TRBJ1-2, the V gene TRBV5-1; TRBD1 agrees at 7 bases. Germline lookup yields CDR1 SGHRS and CDR2 YFSETQ. CDR3 length: 14 residues. The V segment lost 6 bases and the J segment 8 bases; nucleotides outside the gene matches: 13. The CDR3 here is CASKTGTEGEGYTF. The DNA of the CDR3 is TGCGCCAGCAAAACCGGGACAGAGGGGGAAGGCTACACCTTC.

The chain links TRBV5-5 to TRBJ1-4; no clear D. Trimming cost V 5 bases and J 4 bases, with 18 bases left between them. The CDR3 has 16 residues. The germline V gene has CDR1 SGHKS and CDR2 YYEKEE (reference sequence). CDR3 DNA: TGTGCCAGCAGGTCCTCCCAGTCAGAAATTAATGAAAAACTGTTTTTT. It specifies CASRSSQSEINEKLFF.

With regard to this clone: Other DNA sequences of this sample code for an identical CDR3. V usage is TRBV5-1 and J usage is TRBJ2-1; 11 bases are shared with TRBD2. CDR1 and CDR2 from the germline V gene are SGHRS and YFSETQ. The CDR3 has 15 residues. V was clipped by 7 bases and J by 6 bases; unmatched bases: 9. The CDR3 region is CASARSGTSGNEQFF. CDR3 coding DNA: TGCGCCAGCGCAAGATCCGGGACTAGCGGCAATGAGCAGTTCTTC.

This clone has a single count. This rearrangement joins TRBV6-5 to TRBJ2-7, with D possibly TRBD1 on 6 matching bases. Germline CDR1 MNHEY, CDR2 SVGAGI. The CDR3 contains 15 residues. With 0 bases removed from V and 1 base from J, the gap between germline ends came to 10 bases. The DNA for the CDR3 is TGTGCCAGCAGTTACTCAGGGGGAGAGTCCTACGAGCAGTACTTC. Translation: CASSYSGGESYEQYF.

The CDR3 DNA follows: TGTGCCAGCAGCCTCCCTTCCCGGAGTGTCCTTCATTTT. It yields the protein CASSLPSRSVLHF. The chain recombines TRBV7-2 with TRBJ1-5; D call uncertain. The CDR3 spans 13 residues. Germline V lookup: CDR1 SGHTA, CDR2 FQGNSA. Trimming stripped 5 bases from V and 16 bases from J, with 21 bases between. The complete variable domain, with remaining parts taken from reference TRBV7-2 and TRBJ1-5, reads GAGVSQSPSNKVTEKGKDVELRCDPISGHTALYWYRQSLGQGLEFLIYFQGNSAPDKSGLPSDRFSAERTGGSVSTLTIQRTQQEDSAVYLCASSLPSRSVLHFGDGTRLSIL.

This chain joins TRBV28 and TRBJ1-4, with a weak D call TRBD1 (5 bases). The CDR3 sequence is 14 residues long. Germline CDR1 reads MDHEN; CDR2 reads SYDVKM. V was clipped by 6 bases and J by 6 bases, with 14 bases between them. The CDR3 coding sequence is TGTGCCAGCAGACACGGGACGAGCGATGAAAAACTGTTTTTT. Protein sequence: CASRHGTSDEKLFF.

The rearrangement uses TRBV29-1 and TRBJ2-1; D is unclear. From germline, CDR1 is SQVTM and CDR2 ANQGSEA. Trimming took 7 bases from V and 0 from J, leaving 16 bases between them. The CDR3 is 15 amino acids. This CDR3 reads CSAPTGFGSYNEQFF. CDR3 sequence (DNA): TGCAGCGCCCCGACCGGATTTGGCTCCTACAATGAGCAGTTCTTC.

The V gene is TRBV7-8, the J gene TRBJ1-2, with 7 bases lining up with TRBD1. CDR1 is SGHVS and CDR2 is FQNEAQ in the germline V gene. The V segment lost 6 bases and the J segment 4 bases; nucleotides outside the gene matches: 11. This CDR3 contains 15 residues. Here the CDR3 DNA reads TGTGCCAGCAGTTCACGACAGGGCCGGGGCTATGGCTACACCTTC. As protein: CASSSRQGRGYGYTF.

The genes are TRBV30 and TRBJ1-5; possibly TRBD1 for D (6 bases). V dropped 5 bases and J dropped 5 bases, with 13 bases sitting between them. This CDR3 is built from 13 residues. Germline CDR1 is GTSNPN and CDR2 is SVGIG (reference sequence). The CDR3 protein is CAWGQSPDQPQHF. Written as DNA, the CDR3 is TGTGCCTGGGGACAGTCCCCCGATCAGCCCCAGCATTTT.

This clone has a handful of counts. This rearrangement joins TRBV6-5 to TRBJ1-4; 8 nucleotides line up with TRBD1. The CDR3 has 13 residues. Germline V CDR1 and CDR2: MNHEY, SVGAGI. The V gene end was trimmed by 5 bases and the J gene end by 5 bases; junction bases not matched to a gene: 1. CDR3 loop: CASSTGGNEKLFF. Written as DNA, the CDR3 is TGTGCCAGCAGTACAGGGGGGAATGAAAAACTGTTTTTT.

The genes are TRBV27 and TRBJ2-5; D remains ambiguous. This CDR3 is 13 amino acids long. With 5 bases removed from V and 1 base from J, the gap between germline ends came to 8 bases. Germline V lookup: CDR1 MNHEY, CDR2 SMNVEV (reference sequence). The CDR3 DNA reads as TGTGCCAGCAGTCCCCGGGTCCAAGAGACCCAGTACTTC. Translated, it gives CASSPRVQETQYF.

The chain combines TRBV6-4 with TRBJ2-3, with D maybe TRBD2 (7 bases). Trimming shortened V by 3 bases and J by 4 bases, and 14 bases separated the two germline ends. Germline V gene lookup returns CDR1 MRHNA and CDR2 SNTAGT. The length of the CDR3 is 15 residues. As DNA, the CDR3 is TGTGCCAGCAGTGAGGAGGGAGGGGGGCCAGATACGCAGTATTTT. Protein: CASSEEGGGPDTQYF.

The rearrangement uses TRBV18 and TRBJ2-7; 8 positions agree with TRBD1. The CDR3 has 15 residues. J was trimmed by 3 bases and V by 4 bases; bases with no gene match: 8. CDR1 and CDR2 from the germline V gene are KGHSH and LQKENI. The CDR3 loop is CASSQGQGENYEQYF. The DNA for the CDR3 is TGTGCCAGCTCACAAGGACAGGGTGAAAACTACGAGCAGTACTTC.

The V call is TRBV7-3, the J call TRBJ1-1, with TRBD1 as a possible D gene (5 bases). The CDR3 is made up of 14 amino acids. CDR1 is SGHTA, CDR2 FQGTGA, per germline. V was pared by 4 bases and J by 5 bases, with 14 bases between. CDR3 loop: CASSSSSGGTEAFF. The CDR3 DNA reads as TGTGCCAGCAGCTCATCCAGTGGGGGGACTGAAGCTTTCTTT.

The V gene is TRBV7-3, the J gene TRBJ1-1, with D hard to call. With 4 bases removed from V and 1 base from J, the gap between germline ends came to 13 bases. The CDR3 has 15 residues. The V gene's germline CDR1 is SGHTA and CDR2 FQGTGA. Here the CDR3 DNA reads TGTGCCAGCAGCTCCGAGGGTTTAAGGAACACTGAAGCTTTCTTT. This translates into CASSSEGLRNTEAFF.

This CDR3 is CASSQDPGGAEQYF. DNA for the CDR3: TGCGCCAGCAGCCAAGATCCAGGGGGCGCCGAGCAGTACTTC. The V gene is TRBV4-3, the J gene TRBJ2-7; 8 positions agree with TRBD1. CDR1 is LGHNA and CDR2 is YSLEER in the germline V gene. J lost 6 bases, V lost 0 bases, and 4 bases had no gene match. CDR3 size: 14 residues.

The V gene is TRBV5-5, the J gene TRBJ2-4, with 9 bases lining up with TRBD1. The CDR3 is 14 residues long. CDR1 and CDR2 (germline): SGHKS, YYEKEE (reference sequence). Trimming at V came to 6 bases and at J to 7 bases, leaving 8 bases not matched to a gene. This CDR3 is CASTGQGRRNIQYF. In DNA form, the CDR3 reads TGTGCCAGCACCGGACAGGGGCGGAGGAACATTCAGTACTTC.

The gene calls are TRBV25-1 and TRBJ1-2, with a tentative D call TRBD1 (5 bases). This CDR3 contains 15 residues. V lost 4 bases, J lost 5 bases, and 17 bases lay in between. Germline V gene sequence: CDR1 MGHDK, CDR2 SYGVNS. CDR3 DNA sequence: TGTGCCAGCAGTGGGGCCCTCGGGGGGGTGTATGGCTACACCTTC. This sequence encodes CASSGALGGVYGYTF.

The chain couples TRBV18 to TRBJ2-3, with D tentatively TRBD2 (6 bases). Germline CDR1 reads KGHSH; CDR2 reads LQKENI. The CDR3 has 16 amino acids. V gave up 2 bases and J gave up 2 bases, with 14 bases separating them. This CDR3 reads CASSPKAGGATDTQYF. Written as DNA, the CDR3 is TGTGCCAGCTCACCAAAAGCCGGGGGAGCCACAGATACGCAGTATTTT.

The chain links TRBV2 to TRBJ2-3, with 14 bases fitting TRBD2. After removal of 4 bases from V and 7 bases from J, the junction contained 7 bases not matched to a gene. The germline V gene encodes CDR1 SNHLY and CDR2 FYNNEI. This CDR3 has 16 residues. CDR3 loop: CASSGGLAGGPYTQYF. The CDR3 DNA is TGTGCCAGCAGTGGAGGACTAGCGGGAGGTCCTTATACGCAGTATTTT.

V gene TRBV6-6 combines with J gene TRBJ2-5, with no clear D. V was shortened by 7 bases and J by 1 base, with 10 bases between the two germline ends. The CDR3 has 13 amino acids. CDR1 MNHNY and CDR2 SVGAGI come from the germline V gene (reference sequence). The CDR3 nucleotides are TGTGCCAGCACCAGAGACTTCCAAGAGACCCAGTACTTC. Its protein is CASTRDFQETQYF.

The CDR3 loop is CASSQGFAVAYNEQFF. The CDR3 nucleotides are TGTGCCAGCAGCCAAGGGTTCGCGGTAGCCTACAATGAGCAGTTCTTC. The rearrangement links TRBV3-1 (or the pseudogene TRBV3-2) to TRBJ2-1; D is ambiguous. Trimming shortened V by 1 base and J by 2 bases, and 12 bases separated the two germline ends. CDR3 size: 16 residues. Germline loops: CDR1 LGHDT, CDR2 YNNKEL (reference sequence).

V and J are TRBV11-3 and TRBJ2-4; D is unresolved. Germline V lookup: CDR1 SGHNT, CDR2 YENEEA. With 5 bases removed from V and 1 base from J, the gap between germline ends came to 6 bases. The CDR3 runs 13 residues. The CDR3 spells CASSPQAKNIQYF. CDR3 in DNA: TGTGCCAGCAGCCCCCAGGCCAAAAACATTCAGTACTTC.

This chain joins TRBV2 and TRBJ2-5; maybe TRBD1 (6 bases). This CDR3 contains 13 residues. Trimming stripped 6 bases from V and 4 bases from J, with 12 bases between. Germline V lookup: CDR1 SNHLY, CDR2 FYNNEI. CDR3 region: CASRRQAPETQYF. CDR3 coding DNA: TGTGCCAGCAGACGACAGGCCCCAGAGACCCAGTACTTC.

V is TRBV29-1 and J is TRBJ1-2; D may be TRBD1 (5 bases). CDR1 is SQVTM, CDR2 ANQGSEA, per germline. V lost 3 bases and J 5 bases, leaving 7 bases between the germline ends. The CDR3 runs 11 residues. Written as DNA, the CDR3 is TGCAGCGTTGACAGGGATTATGGCTACACCTTC. It is translated as CSVDRDYGYTF.

The chain carries TRBV5-1 and TRBJ2-3; D is uncertain. Looked up from germline, CDR1 is SGHRS and CDR2 is YFSETQ. This CDR3 is 13 amino acids long. V lost 2 bases, J lost 2 bases, and 6 bases lay in between. CDR3 nucleotides: TGCGCCAGCAGCTTAGGGCCCACAGATACGCAGTATTTT. It codes for CASSLGPTDTQYF.

The chain joins TRBV5-6 to TRBJ2-2, with 9 nucleotides matching TRBD1. Trimming took 4 bases from V and 5 from J; bases not matched to a gene: 12. The CDR3 consists of 17 residues. CDR1 is SGHDT and CDR2 is YYEEEE in the germline V gene. The CDR3 sequence is CASSKTTGGRTTGELFF. The CDR3 DNA reads TGTGCCAGCAGCAAGACAACAGGGGGCAGGACGACCGGGGAGCTGTTTTTT. Using reference TRBV5-6 and TRBJ2-2 for the parts outside the CDR3, the full variable domain is DAGVTQSPTHLIKTRGQQVTLRCSPKSGHDTVSWYQQALGQGPQFIFQYYEEEERQRGNFPDRFSGHQFPNYSSELNVNALLLGDSALYLCASSKTTGGRTTGELFFGEGSRLTVL.